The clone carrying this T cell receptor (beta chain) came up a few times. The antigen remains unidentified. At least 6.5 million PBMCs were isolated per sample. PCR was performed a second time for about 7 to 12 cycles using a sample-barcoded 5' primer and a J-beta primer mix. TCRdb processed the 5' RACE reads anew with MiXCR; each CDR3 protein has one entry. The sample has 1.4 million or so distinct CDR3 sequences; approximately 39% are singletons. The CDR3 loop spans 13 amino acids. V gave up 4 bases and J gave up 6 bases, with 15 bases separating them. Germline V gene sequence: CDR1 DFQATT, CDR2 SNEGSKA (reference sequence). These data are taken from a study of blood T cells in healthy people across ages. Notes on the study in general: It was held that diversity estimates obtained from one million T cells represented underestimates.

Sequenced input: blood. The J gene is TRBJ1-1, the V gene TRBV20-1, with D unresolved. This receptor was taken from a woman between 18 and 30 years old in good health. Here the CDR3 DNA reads TGCAGTGCTACGACAAACCTCGGGTCTGAAGCTTTCTTT. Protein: CSATTNLGSEAFF.